The 16 T cell receptor beta chains reported below all come from one sample, sequenced in a study of STAT3 mutations in large granular lymphocyte leukemia. General observations from the study: In T-cell large granular lymphocyte leukemia, about half of patients showed multiple immunodominant subclonotypes.

Clones were sequenced by immunoSEQ multiplex PCR, and TCRdb holds only the in-frame ones, with some missing. The table includes approximately 29,000 clones, approximately 83% detected once. The antigens for these receptors are not known. The sequenced sample was peripheral blood mononuclear cells. Receptor source: a man in his 60s with T-cell large granular lymphocyte leukemia. Some clones in this sample may be carry-over from other donors' samples.

This chain connects TRBV6-5 to TRBJ1-2; D is possibly TRBD1 (6 bases). Germline V gives CDR1 MNHEY, CDR2 SVGAGI. This CDR3 region has 14 residues. Trimming stripped 2 bases from V and 2 bases from J, with 9 bases between. The CDR3 loop is CASSYRGANYGYTF. CDR3 in DNA: TGTGCCAGCAGTTACAGGGGGGCCAACTATGGCTACACCTTC.

The V and J genes are TRBV11-3 and TRBJ2-3; 9 positions agree with TRBD1. The CDR3 has 14 amino acids. J was trimmed by 10 bases and V by 4 bases; bases with no gene match: 9. Germline-derived CDR1 and CDR2 are SGHNT and YENEEA. CDR3 in amino acids: CASSSTGQGQSQYF. The CDR3 bases are TGTGCCAGCAGCTCAACGGGACAGGGCCAATCGCAGTATTTT. Complete variable domain (other parts from reference TRBV11-3 and TRBJ2-3): EAGVVQSPRYKIIEKKQPVAFWCNPISGHNTLYWYLQNLGQGPELLIRYENEEAVDDSQLPKDRFSAERLKGVDSTLKIQPAELGDSAVYLCASSSTGQGQSQYFGPGTRLTVL.

The chain joins TRBV27 to TRBJ2-7; TRBD2 matches 11 bases. This CDR3 is built from 14 residues. Germline lookup yields CDR1 MNHEY and CDR2 SMNVEV (reference sequence). With 6 bases clipped from V and 4 bases from J, the junction kept 5 bases outside the gene matches. The DNA for the CDR3 is TGTGCCAGCAGGAGGGGGACTAGCGGATACGAGCAGTACTTC. It specifies CASRRGTSGYEQYF.

The V gene is TRBV28, the J gene TRBJ2-3; D not certain. Germline assignment: CDR1 MDHEN and CDR2 SYDVKM. The CDR3 is made up of 12 amino acids. V lost 5 bases, J lost 2 bases, and 5 bases lay in between. The CDR3 sequence: CASSTATDTQYF. The CDR3 nucleotides read TGTGCCAGCAGTACTGCCACAGATACGCAGTATTTT.

V is TRBV4-2 and J is TRBJ2-5; D is perhaps TRBD2 (5 bases). This CDR3 comprises 14 residues. Germline-derived CDR1 and CDR2 are LGHNA and YNFKEQ. Deletions cut 4 bases from V and 5 bases from J, with 14 bases between. This CDR3 reads CASSPRFEGETQYF. In DNA, the CDR3 is TGTGCCAGCAGCCCCAGATTTGAGGGTGAGACCCAGTACTTC.

The rearrangement uses TRBV7-9 and TRBJ2-7, with D perhaps matching TRBD1 (6 bases). V lost 8 bases and J lost 2, with 16 bases in between. Germline values: CDR1 SEHNR, CDR2 FQNEAQ (reference sequence). The CDR3 has 14 amino acids. CDR3: CASGSLTGTYEQYF. Here the CDR3 DNA reads TGTGCCAGCGGGTCTTTAACAGGGACCTACGAGCAGTACTTC. The full variable domain, in which reference TRBV7-9 and TRBJ2-7 provide the parts outside the CDR3, is DTGVSQNPRHKITKRGQNVTFRCDPISEHNRLYWYRQTLGQGPEFLTYFQNEAQLEKSRLLSDRFSAERPKGSFSTLEIQRTEQGDSAMYLCASGSLTGTYEQYFGPGTRLTVT.

The chain has TRBV30 and TRBJ2-7; possible D gene TRBD2, 5 bases. The germline CDR1 and CDR2 sequences are GTSNPN and SVGIG (reference sequence). V was trimmed by 5 bases and J by 6 bases, leaving 11 bases between them. The CDR3 totals 11 residues. This CDR3 is CAWVYAGEQYF. In DNA form, the CDR3 reads TGTGCCTGGGTTTATGCGGGCGAGCAGTACTTC.

This chain uses TRBV19 with TRBJ2-1; TRBD2 matches at 9 bases. CDR1 and CDR2 (germline): LNHDA, SQIVND (reference sequence). The CDR3 is 18 amino acids. The V gene end was trimmed by 7 bases and the J gene end by 6 bases; junction bases not matched to a gene: 19. CDR3 DNA sequence: TGTGCCAGTACCACGCAGCGCGGGAGGGCGAAAGCAGTCAATGAGCAGTTCTTC. It yields the protein CASTTQRGRAKAVNEQFF. The full variable domain, with the rest looked up from reference TRBV19 and TRBJ2-1, is DGGITQSPKYLFRKEGQNVTLSCEQNLNHDAMYWYRQDPGQGLRLIYYSQIVNDFQKGDIAEGYSVSREKKESFPLTVTSAQKNPTAFYLCASTTQRGRAKAVNEQFFGPGTRLTVL.

V and J are TRBV6-5 and TRBJ2-6, with TRBD2 as a possible D gene (5 bases). The germline V gene encodes CDR1 MNHEY and CDR2 SVGAGI. V was cut by 4 bases and J by 0 bases, with 10 bases left in between. The CDR3 consists of 16 residues. CDR3 bases: TGTGCCAGCAGTTGGCGAGGGCCCTCTGGGGCCAACGTCCTGACTTTC. Protein sequence: CASSWRGPSGANVLTF.

This clone appeared once. This chain links TRBV19 with TRBJ2-7; D is ambiguous. The CDR3 has 14 residues. V was trimmed by 5 bases and J by 0 bases, leaving 11 bases between them. CDR1 is LNHDA and CDR2 is SQIVND in the germline V gene (reference sequence). Here the CDR3 reads CASSSNTRSYEQYF. CDR3 in DNA: TGTGCCAGTAGTTCAAACACCCGCTCCTACGAGCAGTACTTC. Drawing the rest from reference TRBV19 and TRBJ2-7, the complete variable domain is DGGITQSPKYLFRKEGQNVTLSCEQNLNHDAMYWYRQDPGQGLRLIYYSQIVNDFQKGDIAEGYSVSREKKESFPLTVTSAQKNPTAFYLCASSSNTRSYEQYFGPGTRLTVT.

Points on this clone: At one of its ends the junction is not consistent with the germline gene, which may arise from a read error. The V and J genes are TRBV7-7 and TRBJ2-1; 7 bases align to TRBD2. Germline V CDR1 and CDR2: SSHAT, FNYEAQ (reference sequence). The CDR3 totals 13 residues. CDR3: CASSSTAGNEQFF. Written as DNA, the CDR3 is TGTGCTAGCAGCTCGACAGCGGGGAATGAGCAGTTCTTC.

This clone was observed a handful of times. The V and J genes are TRBV27 and TRBJ2-7, with TRBD2 matching over 10 bases. With V trimmed by 4 bases and J by 6 bases, 9 bases remained unmatched. The CDR3 length is 15 residues. CDR1 is MNHEY, CDR2 SMNVEV, per germline (reference sequence). CDR3 protein: CASSSQLAGASEQYF. The CDR3 coding sequence is TGTGCCAGCAGTTCCCAGCTAGCGGGAGCCTCCGAGCAGTACTTC.

The CDR3 region has the DNA TGCGCCAGCAGCTTGACCTCAGGGGCTTTGAACACTGAAGCTTTCTTT. Encoded protein: CASSLTSGALNTEAFF. The V gene is TRBV5-1, the J gene TRBJ1-1; D perhaps matches TRBD1 (6 bases). The CDR3 loop spans 16 amino acids. The V end lost 1 base, the J end lost 0 bases, and 13 bases lay between the germline ends. Germline assignment: CDR1 SGHRS and CDR2 YFSETQ.

This rearrangement joins TRBV5-6 to TRBJ1-3; the D gene is possibly TRBD1 (5 bases). Trimming cost V 4 bases and J 1 base, with 12 bases left between them. The CDR3 has 15 residues. Germline-derived CDR1 and CDR2 are SGHDT and YYEEEE. The CDR3 nucleotides read TGTGCCAGCAGCGGCCAGGACACGTCTGGAAACACCATATATTTT. It encodes CASSGQDTSGNTIYF. Looking up the rest from reference TRBV5-6 and TRBJ1-3 gives the full variable domain: DAGVTQSPTHLIKTRGQQVTLRCSPKSGHDTVSWYQQALGQGPQFIFQYYEEEERQRGNFPDRFSGHQFPNYSSELNVNALLLGDSALYLCASSGQDTSGNTIYFGEGSWLTVV.

The rearrangement joins TRBV5-4 to TRBJ2-5; TRBD2 matches at 7 bases. The CDR3 runs to 14 residues. Germline loops: CDR1 SGHNT, CDR2 YYREEE (reference sequence). The junction had 7 bases not matched to a gene; V was cut back by 4 bases and J by 4 bases. For the CDR3, the DNA is TGTGCCAGCAGCCCCGAGTGGGGGGGAGAGACCCAGTACTTC. It is translated as CASSPEWGGETQYF.

The CDR3 here is CASALGYEQYF. The CDR3, as DNA: TGTGCTAGTGCCCTCGGCTACGAGCAGTACTTC. The V call is TRBV12-5, the J call TRBJ2-7; D not certain. The CDR3 loop spans 11 amino acids. V was trimmed by 7 bases and J by 3 bases, leaving 7 bases between them. Germline loops: CDR1 LGHNT, CDR2 FRNRAP.